This TCR beta chain was identified in a study of blood T cells in healthy people across ages. This clonotype was seen repeatedly, ten times or more. A second PCR, run for roughly 7 to 12 cycles, used a sample-barcoded 5' primer plus a J-beta primer mix. Each sample yielded at least 3 million CDR3-containing paired-end reads. TCRdb ran MiXCR on the 5' RACE reads and lists one entry per CDR3 protein. The table records 800,000 to 950,000 distinct CDR3 sequences, 30% to 45% of them present only once. After removal of 5 bases from V and 8 bases from J, the junction contained 15 bases not matched to a gene. CDR1 MDHEN and CDR2 SYDVKM come from the germline V gene. The CDR3 runs 16 residues.

The TCR was taken from a man aged 18 to 35 in good health. The sequenced material came from blood. The chain couples TRBV28 to TRBJ2-5; 9 bases fit TRBD2. CDR3 bases: TGTGCCAGCAGTACTGTAGCGGGGGACACCAAGAGCACCCAGTACTTC. Its protein is CASSTVAGDTKSTQYF.